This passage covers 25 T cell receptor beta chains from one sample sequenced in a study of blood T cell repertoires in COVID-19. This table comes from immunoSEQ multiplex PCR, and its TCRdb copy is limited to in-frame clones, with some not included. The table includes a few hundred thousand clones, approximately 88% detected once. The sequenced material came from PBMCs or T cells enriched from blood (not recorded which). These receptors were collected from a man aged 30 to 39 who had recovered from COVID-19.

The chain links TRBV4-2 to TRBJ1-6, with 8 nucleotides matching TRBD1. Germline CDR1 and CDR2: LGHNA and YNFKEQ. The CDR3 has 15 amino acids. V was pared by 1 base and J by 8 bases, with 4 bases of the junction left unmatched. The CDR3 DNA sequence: TGTGCCAGCAGCCAAGTCACAGGGGGGGATTCACCCCTCCACTTT. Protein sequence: CASSQVTGGDSPLHF.

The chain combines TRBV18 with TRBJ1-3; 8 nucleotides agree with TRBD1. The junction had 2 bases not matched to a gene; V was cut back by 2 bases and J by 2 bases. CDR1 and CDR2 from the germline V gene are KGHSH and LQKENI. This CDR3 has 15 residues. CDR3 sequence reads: CASSPGTGPGNTIYF. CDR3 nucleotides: TGTGCCAGCTCACCAGGGACAGGCCCTGGAAACACCATATATTTT.

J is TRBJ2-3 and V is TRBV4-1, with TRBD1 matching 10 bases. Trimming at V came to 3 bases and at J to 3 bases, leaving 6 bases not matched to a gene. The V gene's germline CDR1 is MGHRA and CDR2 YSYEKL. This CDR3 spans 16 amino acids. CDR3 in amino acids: CASSQVGTGETDTQYF. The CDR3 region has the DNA TGCGCCAGCAGCCAGGTGGGGACAGGGGAGACAGATACGCAGTATTTT.

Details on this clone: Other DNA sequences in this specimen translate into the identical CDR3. The CDR3 nucleotides read TGTGCCAGCTCGCCCGGGACAGGGGGCAACTATGGCTACACCTTC. Amino acids: CASSPGTGGNYGYTF. The chain recombines TRBV18 with TRBJ1-2; 12 positions agree with TRBD1. V was pared by 6 bases and J by 2 bases, with 4 bases of the junction left unmatched. The CDR3 runs 15 residues. From germline, CDR1 is KGHSH and CDR2 LQKENI.

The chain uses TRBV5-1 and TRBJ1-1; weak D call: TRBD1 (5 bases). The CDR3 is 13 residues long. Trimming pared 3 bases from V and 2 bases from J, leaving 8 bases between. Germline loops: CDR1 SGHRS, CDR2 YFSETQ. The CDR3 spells CASSYQGNTEAFF. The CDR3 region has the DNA TGCGCCAGCAGCTACCAGGGAAACACTGAAGCTTTCTTT.

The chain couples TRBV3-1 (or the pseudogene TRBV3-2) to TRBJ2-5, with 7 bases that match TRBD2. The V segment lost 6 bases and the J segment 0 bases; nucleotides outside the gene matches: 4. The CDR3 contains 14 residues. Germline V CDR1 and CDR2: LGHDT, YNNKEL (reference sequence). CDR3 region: CASRVLADQETQYF. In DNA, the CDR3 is TGTGCCAGCAGGGTGCTAGCGGACCAAGAGACCCAGTACTTC.

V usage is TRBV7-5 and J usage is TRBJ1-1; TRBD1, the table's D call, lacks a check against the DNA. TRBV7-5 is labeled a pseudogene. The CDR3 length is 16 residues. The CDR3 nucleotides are TGTGCCAGAAGCATAAAATCAGGGGGTATGAACACTGAAGCTTTCTTT. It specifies CARSIKSGGMNTEAFF.

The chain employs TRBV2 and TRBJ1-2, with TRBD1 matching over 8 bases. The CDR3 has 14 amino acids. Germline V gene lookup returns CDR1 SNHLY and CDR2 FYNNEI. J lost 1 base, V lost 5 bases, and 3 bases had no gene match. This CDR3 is CASSTGGDNYGYTF. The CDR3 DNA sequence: TGTGCCAGCAGTACAGGGGGGGATAACTATGGCTACACCTTC.

The CDR3 spells CASSQDRDSILNTEAFF. The CDR3, as DNA: TGTGCCAGCAGCCAAGATCGGGACAGTATCCTCAACACTGAAGCTTTCTTT. V usage is TRBV14 and J usage is TRBJ1-1; 7 positions match TRBD1. V trimming: 0 bases; J trimming: 2 bases; junction bases outside the gene matches: 9. Germline CDR1 SGHDN, CDR2 FVKESK. The length of the CDR3 is 17 residues.

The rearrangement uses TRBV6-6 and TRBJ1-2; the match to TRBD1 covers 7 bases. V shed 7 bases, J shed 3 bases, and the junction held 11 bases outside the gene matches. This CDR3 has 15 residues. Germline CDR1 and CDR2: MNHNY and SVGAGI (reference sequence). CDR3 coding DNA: TGTGCCAGCAATCCTCGACAGGGTCATTACTATGGCTACACCTTC. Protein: CASNPRQGHYYGYTF.

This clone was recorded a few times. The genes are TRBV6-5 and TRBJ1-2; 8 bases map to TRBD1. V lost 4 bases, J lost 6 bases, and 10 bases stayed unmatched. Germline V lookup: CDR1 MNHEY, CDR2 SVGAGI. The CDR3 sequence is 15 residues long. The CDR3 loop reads CASSSLGQGRDGYTF. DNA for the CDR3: TGTGCCAGCAGTTCCCTAGGACAGGGTAGGGATGGCTACACCTTC.

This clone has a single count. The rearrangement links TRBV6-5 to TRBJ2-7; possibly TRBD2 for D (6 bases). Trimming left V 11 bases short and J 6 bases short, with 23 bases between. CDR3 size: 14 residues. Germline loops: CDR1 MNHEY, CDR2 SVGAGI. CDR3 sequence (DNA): TGTGCCGGAGGGGCACGGACGTATCATGCCGAGCAGTACTTC. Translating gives CAGGARTYHAEQYF.

The DNA for the CDR3 is TGTGCCAGCAGTGAAGGGTTGGGGAGGGCCTATGGCTACACCTTC. It codes for CASSEGLGRAYGYTF. V and J are TRBV25-1 and TRBJ1-2; D is unresolved. This CDR3 has 15 residues. Per the germline V gene, CDR1 is MGHDK and CDR2 is SYGVNS. V was pared by 2 bases and J by 4 bases, with 14 bases between.

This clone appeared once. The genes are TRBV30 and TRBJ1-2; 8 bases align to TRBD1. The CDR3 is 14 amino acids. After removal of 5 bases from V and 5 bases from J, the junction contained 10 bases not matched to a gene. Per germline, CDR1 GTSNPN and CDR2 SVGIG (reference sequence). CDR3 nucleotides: TGTGCCTGGGCAGATCAGGGGGCGACATATGGCTACACCTTC. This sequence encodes CAWADQGATYGYTF.

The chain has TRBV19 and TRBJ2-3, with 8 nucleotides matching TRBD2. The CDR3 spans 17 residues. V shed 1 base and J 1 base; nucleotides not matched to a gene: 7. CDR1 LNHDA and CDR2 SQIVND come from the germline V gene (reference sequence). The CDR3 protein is CASSIVKRGWGTDTQYF. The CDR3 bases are TGTGCCAGTAGTATAGTGAAGCGGGGGTGGGGCACAGATACGCAGTATTTT.

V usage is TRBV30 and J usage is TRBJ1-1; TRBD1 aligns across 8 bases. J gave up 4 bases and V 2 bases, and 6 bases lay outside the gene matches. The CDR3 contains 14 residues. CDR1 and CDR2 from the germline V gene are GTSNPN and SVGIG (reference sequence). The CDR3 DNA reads TGTGCCTGGAGTCGCCAGGGGGCGCCCACTGAAGCTTTCTTT. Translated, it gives CAWSRQGAPTEAFF.

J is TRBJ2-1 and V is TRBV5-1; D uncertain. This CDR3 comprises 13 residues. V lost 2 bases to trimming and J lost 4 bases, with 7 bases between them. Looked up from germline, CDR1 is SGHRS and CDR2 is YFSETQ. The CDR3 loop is CASSFGGYNEQFF. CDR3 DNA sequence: TGCGCCAGCAGCTTCGGCGGATACAATGAGCAGTTCTTC.

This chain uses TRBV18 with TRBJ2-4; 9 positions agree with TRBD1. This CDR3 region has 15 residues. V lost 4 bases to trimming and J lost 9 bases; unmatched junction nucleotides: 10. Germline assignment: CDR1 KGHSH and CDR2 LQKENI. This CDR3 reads CASSQPGQGIFIQYF. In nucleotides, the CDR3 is TGTGCCAGCTCACAACCGGGACAGGGAATCTTCATTCAGTACTTC.

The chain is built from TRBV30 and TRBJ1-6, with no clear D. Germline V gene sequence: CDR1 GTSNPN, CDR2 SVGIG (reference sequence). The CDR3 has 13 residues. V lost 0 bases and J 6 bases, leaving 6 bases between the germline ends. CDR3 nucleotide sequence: TGTGCCTGGAGTGTACAAGTTAATTCACCCCTCCACTTT. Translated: CAWSVQVNSPLHF.

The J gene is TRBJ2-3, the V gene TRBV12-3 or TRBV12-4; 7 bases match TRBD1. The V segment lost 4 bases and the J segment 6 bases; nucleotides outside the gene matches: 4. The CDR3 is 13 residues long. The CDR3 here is CASSYRGADTQYF. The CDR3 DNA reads TGTGCCAGCAGTTACAGGGGCGCTGATACGCAGTATTTT.

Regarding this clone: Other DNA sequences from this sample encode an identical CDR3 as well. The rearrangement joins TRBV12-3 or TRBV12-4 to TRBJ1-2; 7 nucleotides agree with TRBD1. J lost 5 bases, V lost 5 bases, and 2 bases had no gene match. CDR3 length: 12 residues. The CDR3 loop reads CASSRQGYGYTF. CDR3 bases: TGTGCCAGCAGTAGACAGGGTTATGGCTACACCTTC.

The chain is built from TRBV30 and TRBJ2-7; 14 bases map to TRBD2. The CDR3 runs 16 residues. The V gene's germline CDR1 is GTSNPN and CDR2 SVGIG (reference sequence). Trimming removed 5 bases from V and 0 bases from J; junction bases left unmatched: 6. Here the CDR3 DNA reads TGTGCCTGGGCCCGGGGACTAGCGGGGGCCTCCTACGAGCAGTACTTC. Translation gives CAWARGLAGASYEQYF.

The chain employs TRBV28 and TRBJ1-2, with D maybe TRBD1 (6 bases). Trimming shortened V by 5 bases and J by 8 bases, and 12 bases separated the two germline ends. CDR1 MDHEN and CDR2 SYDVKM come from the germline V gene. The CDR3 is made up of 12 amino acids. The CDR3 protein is CASSLTGKGYTF. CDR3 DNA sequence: TGTGCCAGCAGTCTTACAGGGAAAGGCTACACCTTC.

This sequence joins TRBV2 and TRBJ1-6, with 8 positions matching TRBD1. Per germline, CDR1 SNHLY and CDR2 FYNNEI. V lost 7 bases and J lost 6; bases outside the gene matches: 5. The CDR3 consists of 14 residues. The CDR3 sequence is CASTGDRSNSPLHF. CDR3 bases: TGTGCCAGCACCGGGGACAGGAGTAATTCACCCCTCCACTTT.

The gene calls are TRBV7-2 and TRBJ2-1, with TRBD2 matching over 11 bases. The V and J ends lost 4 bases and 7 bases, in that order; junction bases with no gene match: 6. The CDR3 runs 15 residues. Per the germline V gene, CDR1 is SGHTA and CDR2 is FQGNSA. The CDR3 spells CASSYSGGARNEQFF. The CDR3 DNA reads TGTGCCAGCAGCTATAGCGGGGGGGCCCGGAATGAGCAGTTCTTC.